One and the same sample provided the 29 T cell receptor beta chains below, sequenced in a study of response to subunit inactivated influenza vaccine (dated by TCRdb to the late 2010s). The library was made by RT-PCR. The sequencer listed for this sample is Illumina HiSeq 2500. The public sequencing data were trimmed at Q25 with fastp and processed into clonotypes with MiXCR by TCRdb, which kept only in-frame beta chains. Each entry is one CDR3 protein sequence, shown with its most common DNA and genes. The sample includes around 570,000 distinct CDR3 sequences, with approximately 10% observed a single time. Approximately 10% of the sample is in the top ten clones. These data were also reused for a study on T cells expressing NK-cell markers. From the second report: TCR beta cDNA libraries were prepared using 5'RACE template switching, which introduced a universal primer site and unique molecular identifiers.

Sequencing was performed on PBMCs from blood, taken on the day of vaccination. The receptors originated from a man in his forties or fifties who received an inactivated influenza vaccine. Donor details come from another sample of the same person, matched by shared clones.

The CDR3 sequence is CASSTEGRETQYF. The DNA of the CDR3 is TGCGCCAGCAGCACGGAGGGCCGAGAGACCCAGTACTTC. The J gene is TRBJ2-5, the V gene TRBV5-1; maybe TRBD2 (6 bases). CDR1 SGHRS and CDR2 YFSETQ come from the germline V gene. V was shortened by 4 bases and J by 4 bases, with 11 bases between the two germline ends. The CDR3 loop spans 13 amino acids.

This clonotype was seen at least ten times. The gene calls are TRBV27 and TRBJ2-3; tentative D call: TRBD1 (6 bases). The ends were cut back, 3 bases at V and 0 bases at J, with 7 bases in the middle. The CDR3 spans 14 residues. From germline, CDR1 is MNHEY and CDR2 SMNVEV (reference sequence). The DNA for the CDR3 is TGTGCCAGCAGTTTTCAGGGGAGCACAGATACGCAGTATTTT. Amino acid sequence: CASSFQGSTDTQYF.

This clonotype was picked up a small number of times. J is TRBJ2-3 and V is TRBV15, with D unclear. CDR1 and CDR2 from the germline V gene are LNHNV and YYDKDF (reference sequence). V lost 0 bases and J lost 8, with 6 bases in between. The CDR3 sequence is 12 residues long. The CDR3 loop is CATSRDWGTQYF. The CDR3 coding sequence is TGTGCCACCAGCAGAGACTGGGGTACGCAGTATTTT.

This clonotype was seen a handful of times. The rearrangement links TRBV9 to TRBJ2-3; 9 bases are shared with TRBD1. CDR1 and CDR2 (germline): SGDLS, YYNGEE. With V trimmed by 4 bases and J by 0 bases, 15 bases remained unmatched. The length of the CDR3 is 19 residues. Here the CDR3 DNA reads TGTGCCAGCAGCCCTTATTACCGGGACAGGGTTTCTAGCACAGATACGCAGTATTTT. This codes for CASSPYYRDRVSSTDTQYF. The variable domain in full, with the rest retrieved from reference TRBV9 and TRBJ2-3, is DSGVTQTPKHLITATGQRVTLRCSPRSGDLSVYWYQQSLDQGLQFLIQYYNGEERAKGNILERFSAQQFPDLHSELNLSSLELGDSALYFCASSPYYRDRVSSTDTQYFGPGTRLTVL.

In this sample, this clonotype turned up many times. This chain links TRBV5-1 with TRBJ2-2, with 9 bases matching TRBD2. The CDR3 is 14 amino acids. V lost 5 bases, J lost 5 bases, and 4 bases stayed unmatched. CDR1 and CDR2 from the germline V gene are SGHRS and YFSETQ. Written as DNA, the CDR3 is TGCGCCAGCAGAGCGGGGGGTAGTACCGGGGAGCTGTTTTTT. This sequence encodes CASRAGGSTGELFF.

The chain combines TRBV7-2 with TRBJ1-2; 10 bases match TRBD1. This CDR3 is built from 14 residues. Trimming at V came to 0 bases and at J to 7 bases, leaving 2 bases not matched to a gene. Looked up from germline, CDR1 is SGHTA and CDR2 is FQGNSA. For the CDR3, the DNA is TGTGCCAGCAGCTTAGCCGGGACAGGGGCTGGCTACACCTTC. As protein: CASSLAGTGAGYTF. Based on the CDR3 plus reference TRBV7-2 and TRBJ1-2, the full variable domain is GAGVSQSPSNKVTEKGKDVELRCDPISGHTALYWYRQSLGQGLEFLIYFQGNSAPDKSGLPSDRFSAERTGGSVSTLTIQRTQQEDSAVYLCASSLAGTGAGYTFGSGTRLTVV.

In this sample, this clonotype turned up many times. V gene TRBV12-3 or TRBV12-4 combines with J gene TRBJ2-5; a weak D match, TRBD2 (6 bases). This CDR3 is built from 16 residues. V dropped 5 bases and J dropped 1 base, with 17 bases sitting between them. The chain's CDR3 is CASSPGVAAFQETQYF. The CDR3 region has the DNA TGTGCCAGCAGTCCTGGGGTAGCGGCTTTCCAAGAGACCCAGTACTTC.

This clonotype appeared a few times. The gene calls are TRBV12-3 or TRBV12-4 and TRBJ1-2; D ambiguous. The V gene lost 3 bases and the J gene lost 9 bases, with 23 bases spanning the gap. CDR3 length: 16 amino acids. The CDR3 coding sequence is TGTGCCAGCAGTTTTTCCCTGGGCAGGTTTAGTGATAGCTACACCTTC. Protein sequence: CASSFSLGRFSDSYTF.

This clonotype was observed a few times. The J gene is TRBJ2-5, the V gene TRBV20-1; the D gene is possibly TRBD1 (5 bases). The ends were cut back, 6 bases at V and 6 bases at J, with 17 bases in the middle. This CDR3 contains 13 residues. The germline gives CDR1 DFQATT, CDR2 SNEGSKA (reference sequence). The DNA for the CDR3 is TGCAGTGCGTCGACAGTTGCAATGAAGACCCAGTACTTC. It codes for CSASTVAMKTQYF.

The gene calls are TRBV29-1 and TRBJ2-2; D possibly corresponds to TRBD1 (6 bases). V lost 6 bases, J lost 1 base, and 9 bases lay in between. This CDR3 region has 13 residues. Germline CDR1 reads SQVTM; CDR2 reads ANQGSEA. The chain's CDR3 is CSVSGQNTGELFF. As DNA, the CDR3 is TGCAGCGTATCGGGACAGAACACCGGGGAGCTGTTTTTT.

The CDR3 region has the DNA TGCAGTGCTAAACTAGCGGGGGGGCCGTCTGAGCAGTTCTTC. Translated: CSAKLAGGPSEQFF. The rearrangement links TRBV20-1 to TRBJ2-1; TRBD2 agrees at 13 bases. Germline CDR1 reads DFQATT; CDR2 reads SNEGSKA (reference sequence). After removal of 4 bases from V and 9 bases from J, the junction contained 6 bases not matched to a gene. The CDR3 consists of 14 residues.

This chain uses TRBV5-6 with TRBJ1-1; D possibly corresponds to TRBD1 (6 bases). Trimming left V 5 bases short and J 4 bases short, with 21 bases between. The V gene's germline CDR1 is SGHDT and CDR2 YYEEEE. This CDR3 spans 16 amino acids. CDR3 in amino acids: CASSRQEFTSGTEAFF. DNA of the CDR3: TGTGCCAGCAGTCGACAGGAGTTCACATCTGGCACTGAAGCTTTCTTT.

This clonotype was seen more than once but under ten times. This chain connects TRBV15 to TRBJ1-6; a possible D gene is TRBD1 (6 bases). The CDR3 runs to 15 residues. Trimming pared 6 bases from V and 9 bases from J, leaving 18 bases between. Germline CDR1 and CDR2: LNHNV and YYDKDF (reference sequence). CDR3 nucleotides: TGTGCCACCAGGGAGAGCCGGGGGGCCCTTTCACCCCTCCACTTT. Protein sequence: CATRESRGALSPLHF.

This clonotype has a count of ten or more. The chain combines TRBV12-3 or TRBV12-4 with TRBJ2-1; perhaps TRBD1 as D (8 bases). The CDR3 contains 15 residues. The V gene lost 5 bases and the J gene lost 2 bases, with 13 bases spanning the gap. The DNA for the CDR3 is TGTGCCAGCAGTGCCACAGGGGGGGCCTACAATGAGCAGTTCTTC. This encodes CASSATGGAYNEQFF.

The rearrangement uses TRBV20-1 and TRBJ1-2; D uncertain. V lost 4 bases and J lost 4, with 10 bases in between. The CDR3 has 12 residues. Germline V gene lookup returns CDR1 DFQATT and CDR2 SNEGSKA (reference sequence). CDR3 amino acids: CSAMGTTYGYTF. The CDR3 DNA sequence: TGCAGTGCTATGGGCACGACCTATGGCTACACCTTC.

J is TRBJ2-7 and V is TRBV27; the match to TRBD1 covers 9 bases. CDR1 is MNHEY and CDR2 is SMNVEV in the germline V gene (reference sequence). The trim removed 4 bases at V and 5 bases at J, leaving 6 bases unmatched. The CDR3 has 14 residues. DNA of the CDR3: TGTGCCAGCAGTTATGGGACAGGGCCCAACGAGCAGTACTTC. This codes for CASSYGTGPNEQYF.

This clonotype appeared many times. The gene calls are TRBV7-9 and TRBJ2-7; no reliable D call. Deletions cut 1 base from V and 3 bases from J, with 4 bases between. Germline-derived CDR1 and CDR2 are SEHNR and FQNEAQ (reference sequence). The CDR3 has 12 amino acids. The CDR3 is CASSLEYYEQYF. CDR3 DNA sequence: TGTGCCAGCAGCTTAGAATACTACGAGCAGTACTTC. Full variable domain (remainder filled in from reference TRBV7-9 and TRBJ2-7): DTGVSQNPRHKITKRGQNVTFRCDPISEHNRLYWYRQTLGQGPEFLTYFQNEAQLEKSRLLSDRFSAERPKGSFSTLEIQRTEQGDSAMYLCASSLEYYEQYFGPGTRLTVT.

CDR3 loop: CASSGLGNRQETQYF. DNA for the CDR3: TGCGCCAGCAGTGGGTTGGGGAACCGCCAAGAGACCCAGTACTTC. V is TRBV10-2 and J is TRBJ2-5; no firm D call. The V gene's germline CDR1 is WSHSY and CDR2 SAAADI. V was clipped by 4 bases and J by 1 base, with 13 bases between them. This CDR3 contains 15 residues.

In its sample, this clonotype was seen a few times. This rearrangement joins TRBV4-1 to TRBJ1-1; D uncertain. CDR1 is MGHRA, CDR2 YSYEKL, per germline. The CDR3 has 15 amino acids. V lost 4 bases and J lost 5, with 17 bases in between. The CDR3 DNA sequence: TGCGCCAGCAGCCCCAGCGGCGCACCCGGGACTGAAGCTTTCTTT. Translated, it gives CASSPSGAPGTEAFF.

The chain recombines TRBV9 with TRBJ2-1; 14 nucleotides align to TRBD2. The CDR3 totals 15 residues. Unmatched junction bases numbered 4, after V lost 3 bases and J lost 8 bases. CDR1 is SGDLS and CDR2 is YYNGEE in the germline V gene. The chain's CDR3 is CASSATSGRAHEQFF. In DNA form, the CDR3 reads TGTGCCAGCAGCGCGACTAGCGGGAGGGCACATGAGCAGTTCTTC.

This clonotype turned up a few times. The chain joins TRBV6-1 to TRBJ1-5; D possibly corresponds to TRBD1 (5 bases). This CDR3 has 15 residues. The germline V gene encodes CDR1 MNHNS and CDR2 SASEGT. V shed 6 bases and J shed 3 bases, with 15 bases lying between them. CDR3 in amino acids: CASRRYRTDNQPQHF. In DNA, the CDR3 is TGTGCCAGCAGGCGATACAGGACCGACAATCAGCCCCAGCATTTT.

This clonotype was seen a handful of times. The CDR3 sequence is CASSLGDSYQETQYF. As DNA, the CDR3 is TGTGCCAGCAGCCTAGGTGACAGCTACCAAGAGACCCAGTACTTC. This chain connects TRBV5-5 to TRBJ2-5, with D perhaps TRBD1 (5 bases). From germline, CDR1 is SGHKS and CDR2 YYEKEE (reference sequence). CDR3 length: 15 residues. V was clipped by 4 bases and J by 0 bases, with 13 bases between them.

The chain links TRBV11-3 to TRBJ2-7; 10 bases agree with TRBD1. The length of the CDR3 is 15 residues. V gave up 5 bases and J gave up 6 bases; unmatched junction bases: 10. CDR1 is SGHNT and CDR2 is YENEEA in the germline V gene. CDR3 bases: TGTGCCAGCAGCACAGGGACAGGGGATAGTCGCGAGCAGTACTTC. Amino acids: CASSTGTGDSREQYF.

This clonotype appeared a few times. The CDR3 is CSVQTGSYEQYF. Here the CDR3 DNA reads TGCAGCGTTCAGACAGGCTCCTACGAGCAGTACTTC. The V and J genes are TRBV29-1 and TRBJ2-7; D possibly corresponds to TRBD1 (6 bases). The CDR3 has 12 residues. The V and J ends lost 5 bases and 0 bases respectively, with 8 bases between them. From germline, CDR1 is SQVTM and CDR2 ANQGSEA.

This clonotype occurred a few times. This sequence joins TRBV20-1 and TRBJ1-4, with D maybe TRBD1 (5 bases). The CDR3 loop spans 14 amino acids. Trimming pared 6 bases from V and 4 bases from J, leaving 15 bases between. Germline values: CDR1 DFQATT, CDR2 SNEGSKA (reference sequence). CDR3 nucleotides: TGCAGTGCCGAAGGGGATTGGGTTAATGAAAAACTGTTTTTT. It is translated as CSAEGDWVNEKLFF.

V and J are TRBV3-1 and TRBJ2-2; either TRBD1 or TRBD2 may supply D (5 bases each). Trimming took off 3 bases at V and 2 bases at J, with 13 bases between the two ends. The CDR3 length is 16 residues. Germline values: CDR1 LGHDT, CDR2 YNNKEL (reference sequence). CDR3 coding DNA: TGTGCCAGCAGCCACCGGGACCGATTTAACACCGGGGAGCTGTTTTTT. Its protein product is CASSHRDRFNTGELFF.

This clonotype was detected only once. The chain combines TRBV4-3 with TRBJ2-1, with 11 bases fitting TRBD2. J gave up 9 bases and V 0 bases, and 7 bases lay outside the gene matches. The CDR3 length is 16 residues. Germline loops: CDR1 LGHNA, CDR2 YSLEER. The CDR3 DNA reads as TGCGCCAGCAGCCAAGAGACGTGGCTAGCGGGGGGTGAGCAGTTCTTC. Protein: CASSQETWLAGGEQFF.

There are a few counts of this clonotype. CDR3 protein: CASSFSGRTYDGYTF. Here the CDR3 DNA reads TGTGCCAGCAGCTTTAGCGGACGTACATACGATGGCTACACCTTC. The rearrangement joins TRBV5-6 to TRBJ1-2; D is uncertain. Looked up from germline, CDR1 is SGHDT and CDR2 is YYEEEE. This CDR3 region has 15 residues. V was clipped by 2 bases and J by 6 bases, with 17 bases between them.

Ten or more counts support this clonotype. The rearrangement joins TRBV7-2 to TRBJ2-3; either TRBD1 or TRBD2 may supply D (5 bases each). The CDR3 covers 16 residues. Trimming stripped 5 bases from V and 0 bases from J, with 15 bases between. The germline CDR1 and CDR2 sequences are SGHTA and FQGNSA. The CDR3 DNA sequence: TGTGCCAGCAGCAGTGGTCCTGGGGGAAGCACAGATACGCAGTATTTT. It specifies CASSSGPGGSTDTQYF.